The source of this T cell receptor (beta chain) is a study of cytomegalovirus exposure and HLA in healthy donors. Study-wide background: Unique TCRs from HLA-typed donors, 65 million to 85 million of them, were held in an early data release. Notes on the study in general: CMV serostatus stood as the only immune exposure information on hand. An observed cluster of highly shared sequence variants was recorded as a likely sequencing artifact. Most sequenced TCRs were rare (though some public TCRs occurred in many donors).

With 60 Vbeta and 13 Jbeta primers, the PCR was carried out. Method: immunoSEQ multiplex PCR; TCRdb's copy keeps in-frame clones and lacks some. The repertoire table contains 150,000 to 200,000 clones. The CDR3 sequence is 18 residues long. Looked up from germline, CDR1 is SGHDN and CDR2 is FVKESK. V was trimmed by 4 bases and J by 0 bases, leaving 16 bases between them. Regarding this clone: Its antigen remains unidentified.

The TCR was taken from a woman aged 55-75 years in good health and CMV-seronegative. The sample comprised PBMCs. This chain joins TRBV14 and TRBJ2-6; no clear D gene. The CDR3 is CASSPKPRLVSGANVLTF. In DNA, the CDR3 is TGTGCCAGCAGCCCCAAACCCAGACTGGTCTCTGGGGCCAACGTCCTGACTTTC.